The present T cell receptor beta chain was sequenced within a study of blood T cells in healthy people across ages. Broader study findings: Naive CD4+ cells and diversity were both higher in long-lived donors than in aged donors.

Each sample used at least 6.5 million PBMCs. Details on this clonotype: Its antigen is not identified.

For the second PCR, which ran for about 7 to 12 cycles, a sample-barcoded 5' primer and a J-beta primer mix were used. TCRdb used MiXCR to reprocess the 5' RACE reads, holding one entry per CDR3 protein. The sample lists about 1.8 million distinct CDR3 sequences; about 49% were seen once. Sequenced: blood. The receptor was isolated from a woman aged 35 to 49 in good health.

CDR3 nucleotide sequence: TGTGCCAGCAGTTCGTTAACGGGACAGGGCCCAGATACGCAGTATTTT. Translated: CASSSLTGQGPDTQYF. The chain links TRBV28 to TRBJ2-3; 9 bases map to TRBD1. The V segment lost 4 bases and the J segment 4 bases; nucleotides outside the gene matches: 9. In germline, CDR1 is MDHEN, CDR2 SYDVKM. The CDR3 consists of 16 residues.